One sample yielded the 20 T cell receptor beta chains listed below, sequenced in a study of metastatic and nonmetastatic thyroid tumors. TCRdb re-called the PCR reads with MiXCR. The table shows about 31,000 clones, with roughly 20% occurring only once. Patients had received no treatment of any kind before thyroid surgery. Sequenced: blood. The receptors were sampled from a female donor with papillary thyroid cancer or a benign thyroid nodule (not recorded which). Some clones in this sample may be carry-over from other donors' samples.

This clone turned up a few times. The chain recombines TRBV6-2 or TRBV6-3 with TRBJ2-3, with unresolved D. Germline loops: CDR1 MNHEY, CDR2 SVGEGT. The CDR3 is 14 amino acids. V was clipped by 6 bases and J by 0 bases, with 10 bases between them. The DNA of the CDR3 is TGTGCCAGCAGCCTCACCACTAGCACAGATACGCAGTATTTT. It is translated as CASSLTTSTDTQYF.

This clone appeared many times. J is TRBJ1-3 and V is TRBV12-3 or TRBV12-4; the match to TRBD1 covers 10 bases. V gave up 2 bases and J gave up 6 bases; unmatched junction bases: 4. The CDR3 is 15 residues long. The CDR3 loop is CASSLRQGAENTIYF. The CDR3 DNA sequence: TGTGCCAGCAGTTTAAGACAGGGGGCAGAAAACACCATATATTTT.

In its sample, this clone ranks as medium-sized. V usage is TRBV6-2 or TRBV6-3 and J usage is TRBJ2-1, with TRBD2 matching 13 bases. Germline values: CDR1 MNHEY, CDR2 SVGEGT. The CDR3 has 16 residues. With V trimmed by 7 bases and J by 9 bases, 12 bases remained unmatched. The CDR3 sequence is CASITGLAGAISEQFF. CDR3 coding DNA: TGTGCCAGCATAACAGGACTAGCGGGAGCCATAAGTGAGCAGTTCTTC.

This clone appeared many times. V and J are TRBV2 and TRBJ1-2; no clear D gene. This CDR3 comprises 12 residues. Trimming removed 3 bases from V and 4 bases from J, with 6 bases in between. CDR1 and CDR2 from the germline V gene are SNHLY and FYNNEI. The CDR3 DNA is TGTGCCAGCAGTGATGGCAGCTATGGCTACACCTTC. This encodes CASSDGSYGYTF. Filled out from reference TRBV2 and TRBJ1-2, the complete variable domain reads EPEVTQTPSHQVTQMGQEVILRCVPISNHLYFYWYRQILGQKVEFLVSFYNNEISEKSEIFDDQFSVERPDGSNFTLKIRSTKLEDSAMYFCASSDGSYGYTFGSGTRLTVV.

This clone was seen many times. This chain uses TRBV20-1 with TRBJ1-6; 8 bases agree with TRBD1. CDR1 is DFQATT, CDR2 SNEGSKA, per germline (reference sequence). V gave up 2 bases and J gave up 9 bases; unmatched junction bases: 9. The length of the CDR3 is 15 residues. The CDR3 region is CSARPTGVGSSPLHF. In DNA form, the CDR3 reads TGCAGTGCTAGACCGACAGGGGTTGGGAGTTCACCCCTCCACTTT.

The rearrangement uses TRBV5-6 and TRBJ2-7, with 9 nucleotides matching TRBD1. CDR1 and CDR2 from the germline V gene are SGHDT and YYEEEE. V dropped 4 bases and J dropped 6; count of bases not matched to a gene: 14. The CDR3 runs to 16 residues. In DNA, the CDR3 is TGTGCCAGCAGCCGTACTACCAACAGGGGGCGCTCCGAGCAGTACTTC. It yields the protein CASSRTTNRGRSEQYF.

This clone was detected once. This sample also contains other DNA sequences that code for the same CDR3. This chain links TRBV11-2 with TRBJ2-7; unclear D gene. Trimming shortened V by 4 bases and J by 2 bases, and 18 bases separated the two germline ends. Per germline, CDR1 SGHAT and CDR2 FQNNGV. This CDR3 region has 16 residues. The CDR3 coding sequence is TGTGCCAGCAGCTCCCCCCGTCACACTTCTGCCTACGAGCAGTACTTC. This encodes CASSSPRHTSAYEQYF.

J is TRBJ2-6 and V is TRBV30; D gene unclear. V was shortened by 4 bases and J by 2 bases, with 3 bases between the two germline ends. The CDR3 is 12 amino acids. Germline CDR1 reads GTSNPN; CDR2 reads SVGIG (reference sequence). The DNA of the CDR3 is TGTGCCTGGACGACTGGGGCCAACGTCCTGACTTTC. Translated, it gives CAWTTGANVLTF.

The chain recombines TRBV6-5 with TRBJ2-7, with TRBD2 identical over 7 bases. The CDR3 is made up of 15 amino acids. The germline V gene encodes CDR1 MNHEY and CDR2 SVGAGI. The trim removed 5 bases at V and 5 bases at J, leaving 12 bases unmatched. As DNA, the CDR3 is TGTGCCAGCAGTCACCGGGGGAGGGTCATTAACGAGCAGTACTTC. Protein product: CASSHRGRVINEQYF.

This clone was counted a few times. The chain couples TRBV7-9 to TRBJ1-2; D not resolved. The CDR3 sequence is 13 residues long. Germline V gene sequence: CDR1 SEHNR, CDR2 FQNEAQ (reference sequence). The ends were cut back, 5 bases at V and 7 bases at J, with 14 bases in the middle. In nucleotides, the CDR3 is TGTGCCAGCAGCCGAGCGTTCTCTAGTGGCTACACCTTC. This codes for CASSRAFSSGYTF.

This clone appeared a few times. The rearrangement joins TRBV28 to TRBJ1-2; D might be TRBD1 (5 bases). This CDR3 has 16 amino acids. Germline CDR1 reads MDHEN; CDR2 reads SYDVKM. The germline V and J ends were trimmed by 5 bases and 4 bases, with 20 bases remaining between them. The CDR3 coding sequence is TGTGCCAGCAGTACCCGATTCAAGACAGATAGCTATGGCTACACCTTC. This gives the protein CASSTRFKTDSYGYTF.

Many counts were recorded for this clone. V and J are TRBV20-1 and TRBJ2-2; D not resolved. V was cut by 3 bases and J by 0 bases, with 8 bases left in between. Germline V CDR1 and CDR2: DFQATT, SNEGSKA (reference sequence). The CDR3 covers 14 residues. The CDR3 DNA follows: TGCAGTGCTAGTTTTGGGACGAACACCGGGGAGCTGTTTTTT. This sequence encodes CSASFGTNTGELFF.

This clone was counted many times. The chain employs TRBV20-1 and TRBJ1-1; D uncertain. The germline CDR1 and CDR2 sequences are DFQATT and SNEGSKA (reference sequence). The length of the CDR3 is 14 residues. The V end lost 0 bases, the J end lost 0 bases, and 8 bases lay between the germline ends. CDR3 in amino acids: CSARDVAVNTEAFF. The DNA of the CDR3 is TGCAGTGCTAGAGATGTGGCCGTGAACACTGAAGCTTTCTTT.

There are many counts of this clone. CDR3 amino acids: CASVSFRDEQFF. The CDR3 nucleotides read TGTGCCAGCGTGAGCTTTAGAGATGAGCAGTTCTTC. The chain is built from TRBV7-2 and TRBJ2-1; D is undetermined. This CDR3 spans 12 amino acids. The V and J ends lost 8 bases and 8 bases respectively, with 13 bases between them. CDR1 SGHTA and CDR2 FQGNSA come from the germline V gene.

This clone was seen at least ten times. This chain links TRBV7-2 with TRBJ2-3; no definite D call. Germline lookup yields CDR1 SGHTA and CDR2 FQGNSA. This CDR3 region has 12 residues. V lost 3 bases and J 5 bases, leaving 6 bases between the germline ends. The CDR3 region is CASSFKQDTQYF. For the CDR3, the DNA is TGTGCCAGCAGCTTTAAGCAAGATACGCAGTATTTT.

This clone occurred many times. This sequence joins TRBV29-1 and TRBJ2-1; D unresolved. V shed 3 bases and J shed 6 bases, with 9 bases lying between them. The CDR3 is 12 residues long. Germline V gene lookup returns CDR1 SQVTM and CDR2 ANQGSEA. DNA for the CDR3: TGCAGCGTTGATCTGGCCGCCAATGAGCAGTTCTTC. As protein: CSVDLAANEQFF.

This clone was recorded at least ten times. This sequence joins TRBV20-1 and TRBJ1-2, with no clear D. V lost 5 bases, J lost 5 bases, and 21 bases lay in between. From germline, CDR1 is DFQATT and CDR2 SNEGSKA (reference sequence). The CDR3 extends over 15 amino acids. CDR3 region: CSAASLATAPYGYTF. As DNA, the CDR3 is TGCAGTGCTGCTTCTTTGGCCACCGCGCCATATGGCTACACCTTC.

This clone was detected many times. The J gene is TRBJ2-1, the V gene TRBV4-2; D ambiguous. The CDR3 is 14 residues long. With 0 bases removed from V and 8 bases from J, the gap between germline ends came to 11 bases. Germline V lookup: CDR1 LGHNA, CDR2 YNFKEQ. CDR3 loop: CASSQDLASHEQFF. CDR3 nucleotide sequence: TGTGCCAGCAGCCAAGATCTGGCCAGCCATGAGCAGTTCTTC.

A single count supports this clone. This chain uses TRBV7-2 with TRBJ1-1, with a weak D call TRBD1 (6 bases). This CDR3 spans 13 amino acids. Germline values: CDR1 SGHTA, CDR2 FQGNSA. Trimming left V 1 base short and J 6 bases short, with 9 bases between. In nucleotides, the CDR3 is TGTGCCAGCAGCTTAGACAGGGTAGCTGAAGCTTTCTTT. Its protein is CASSLDRVAEAFF.

Concerning this clone itself: The CDR3 ends on some other residue instead of the conserved phenylalanine or tryptophan, so this is likely a read error. The DNA is left out, because the CDR3 cannot be placed on it with certainty; the CDR3 is given as TCRdb lists it. V and J are TRBV6-2 or TRBV6-3 and TRBJ1-6; the D call TRBD1 from the table was never checked on the DNA. The CDR3 has 13 residues if both end residues are counted. From germline, CDR1 is MNHEY and CDR2 SVGEGT. CDR3: CAGTGNNNSPQHL.